A selection of T cell receptor beta chains follows, all from one sample in a study of Ad26.COV2.S vaccination and SARS-CoV-2 variants. Produced via immunoSEQ multiplex PCR; TCRdb's table is partial and in-frame only. Of fewer than 400,000 clones listed, 90% are singletons. Specimen: peripheral blood, collected in a trial of Ad26.COV2.S vaccine versus placebo. All receptors derive from a person between 18 and 60 years old who received the Ad26.COV2.S COVID-19 vaccine or a placebo. Each CDR3 is given with its conserved first and last residue. D genes are given only for firm matches. Expanded clones are given a class, and other clones once, few, many or no size at all.

j_gene	len	abundance	v_gene	d_gene	CDR3aa	CDR3nt
TRBJ2-6	17	.	TRBV4-1	.	CASSQEGGIDGANVLTF	TGCGCCAGCAGCCAAGAAGGCGGGATAGATGGGGCCAACGTCCTGACTTTC
TRBJ2-3	12	.	TRBV6-5	.	CASSYSPGAQYF	TGTGCCAGCAGTTACTCCCCCGGGGCGCAGTATTTT
TRBJ1-2	15	once	TRBV7-2	TRBD1	CASSPRTGGSYGYTF	TGTGCCAGCAGCCCCCGGACAGGGGGTAGCTATGGCTACACCTTC
TRBJ2-1	17	.	TRBV9	TRBD2	CASSVGGTSGRYNEQFF	TGTGCCAGCAGCGTAGGTGGGACTAGCGGGCGGTACAATGAGCAGTTCTTC
TRBJ1-4	16	.	TRBV5-1	.	CASSTQGSATNEKLFF	TGCGCCAGCAGCACGCAGGGAAGTGCAACTAATGAAAAACTGTTTTTT
TRBJ1-3	16	.	TRBV7-2	TRBD1	CASSPTGPLSGNTIYF	TGTGCCAGCAGCCCGACAGGGCCCCTCTCTGGAAACACCATATATTTT
TRBJ2-2	14	.	TRBV7-9	.	CASSRTGNTGELFF	TGTGCCAGCAGCCGAACAGGGAACACCGGGGAGCTGTTTTTT
TRBJ2-3	17	once	TRBV4-1	.	CASRPIWDGTHSDTQYF	TGCGCCAGCAGGCCCATATGGGACGGGACTCATTCAGATACGCAGTATTTT
TRBJ1-1	14	.	TRBV27	.	CASSYPGANTEAFF	TGTGCCAGCAGTTACCCGGGGGCGAACACTGAAGCTTTCTTT
TRBJ1-5	16	.	TRBV3-1/TRBV3-2	.	CASSQVLGIILQPQHF	TGTGCCAGCAGCCAAGTTCTCGGCATAATCCTTCAGCCCCAGCATTTT
TRBJ2-3	15	.	TRBV4-3	.	CASSQGSLTGNTQYF	TGCGCCAGCAGCCAAGGATCCCTAACGGGGAATACGCAGTATTTT
TRBJ2-3	14	few	TRBV3-1/TRBV3-2	.	CASSQGLFADTQYF	TGTGCCAGCAGCCAAGGTTTGTTCGCAGATACGCAGTATTTT
TRBJ1-6	15	once	TRBV2	TRBD1	CASSERDRANSPLHF	TGTGCCAGCAGTGAAAGGGACAGAGCAAATTCACCCCTCCACTTT
TRBJ2-4	16	.	TRBV10-3	.	CAISEVFSLAKNIQYF	TGTGCCATCAGTGAGGTATTTTCCCTAGCCAAAAACATTCAGTACTTC
TRBJ1-2	15	.	TRBV19	.	CASQEISSAGYGYTF	TGTGCCAGTCAAGAAATCTCCAGCGCGGGATATGGCTACACCTTC
TRBJ1-2	14	.	TRBV6-2/TRBV6-3	TRBD1	CASSDDRGLDGYTF	TGTGCCAGCAGTGACGACAGGGGACTAGATGGCTACACCTTC
TRBJ1-1	16	.	TRBV7-6	.	CASSLRAEVGNTEAFF	TGTGCCAGCAGCTTACGCGCAGAGGTAGGGAACACTGAAGCTTTCTTT
TRBJ1-1	12	once	TRBV6-5	.	CASSYHGTEAFF	TGTGCCAGCAGTTACCATGGCACTGAAGCTTTCTTT
TRBJ1-4	14	.	TRBV10-1	TRBD1	CASSESGQGGKLFF	TGCGCCAGCAGTGAGTCGGGACAGGGAGGGAAACTGTTTTTT
TRBJ1-2	16	.	TRBV4-1	TRBD1	CASSQIPGQGLYGYTF	TGCGCCAGCAGCCAAATCCCGGGACAGGGCCTCTATGGCTACACCTTC
TRBJ1-2	14	.	TRBV28	TRBD1	CASSFRDRTYGYTF	TGTGCCAGCAGTTTCCGGGACAGGACCTATGGCTACACCTTC
TRBJ2-2	13	.	TRBV29-1	TRBD1	CSADRANTGELFF	TGCAGCGCGGACAGGGCTAACACCGGGGAGCTGTTTTTT
TRBJ1-1	15	.	TRBV30	.	CAWSVGSPGNTEAFF	TGTGCCTGGAGTGTGGGCAGCCCAGGGAACACTGAAGCTTTCTTT
TRBJ1-6	15	.	TRBV7-2	.	CASSLDNFYNSPLHF	TGTGCCAGCAGCTTAGACAATTTTTATAATTCACCCCTCCACTTT
TRBJ2-2	16	.	TRBV5-1	.	CASSDIETANTGELFF	TGCGCCAGCAGCGACATCGAAACGGCTAACACCGGGGAGCTGTTTTTT
TRBJ1-1	14	.	TRBV7-2	.	CASSSRQMNTEAFF	TGTGCCAGCAGCTCGAGACAGATGAACACTGAAGCTTTCTTT
TRBJ1-2	13	.	TRBV19	.	CASRIGGLYGYTF	TGTGCCAGTAGAATCGGGGGGCTCTATGGCTACACCTTC
TRBJ2-1	11	once	TRBV2	TRBD2	CALGRGGEQFF	TGTGCCCTGGGTCGGGGGGGTGAGCAGTTCTTC
TRBJ2-2	16	.	TRBV27	TRBD1	CASSFRDRVMAGELFF	TGTGCCAGCAGTTTCCGGGACAGGGTAATGGCCGGGGAGCTGTTTTTT
TRBJ2-3	13	.	TRBV2	TRBD2	CASRRGGPDTQYF	TGTGCCAGCCGGCGGGGGGGCCCTGATACGCAGTATTTT
TRBJ1-1	14	.	TRBV5-1	.	CASSSGTPAAEAFF	TGCGCCAGCAGTTCCGGGACCCCGGCCGCTGAAGCTTTCTTT
TRBJ2-6	18	.	TRBV7-8	TRBD2	CASSSPGLDFSGANVLTF	TGTGCCAGCAGCTCACCGGGACTAGATTTCTCTGGGGCCAACGTCCTGACTTTC
TRBJ2-1	17	.	TRBV15	TRBD2	CATSFPSILAGEGEQFF	TGTGCCACCAGCTTCCCGTCCATACTAGCGGGAGAAGGTGAGCAGTTCTTC
TRBJ2-3	15	.	TRBV7-2	TRBD2	CASNPSGGLTDTQYF	TGTGCCAGCAACCCCAGCGGGGGACTCACAGATACGCAGTATTTT
TRBJ2-3	17	.	TRBV19	TRBD2	CASSIEASGRVPDTQYF	TGTGCCAGTAGTATAGAGGCTAGCGGGAGGGTACCAGATACGCAGTATTTT
TRBJ1-5	12	.	TRBV30	.	CAWSVPSQPQHF	TGTGCCTGGAGTGTTCCGAGTCAGCCCCAGCATTTT
TRBJ1-1	15	.	TRBV18	.	CASSPPLRWNSEAFF	TGTGCCAGCTCACCCCCTCTACGGTGGAACTCTGAAGCTTTCTTT
TRBJ2-3	16	.	TRBV6-2/TRBV6-3	TRBD2	CASSYRGGLSTDTQYF	TGTGCCAGCAGTTACCGCGGGGGGCTAAGCACAGATACGCAGTATTTT
TRBJ1-2	15	.	TRBV19	.	CASSLADSYAYGYTF	TGTGCCAGTAGTTTGGCGGACTCTTACGCCTATGGCTACACCTTC
TRBJ1-6	9	.	TRBV5-1	.	CASVSPLHF	TGCGCCAGCGTTTCACCCCTCCACTTT
TRBJ1-3	16	.	TRBV5-1	.	CASSPPGGSSGNTIYF	TGCGCCAGCAGCCCCCCCGGGGGTTCTTCTGGAAACACCATATATTTT
TRBJ2-1	16	.	TRBV12-5	.	CASGPRGGGALSEQFF	TGTGCTAGTGGTCCTCGTGGAGGGGGGGCCTTAAGTGAGCAGTTCTTC
TRBJ2-1	16	.	TRBV7-6	.	CASSSPLIKADNEQFF	TGTGCCAGCAGCTCTCCCCTGATCAAGGCTGACAATGAGCAGTTCTTC
TRBJ2-2	13	.	TRBV6-5	.	CASTNSRSSELFF	TGTGCCAGCACCAACTCCCGATCCTCCGAGCTGTTTTTT
TRBJ2-7	18	.	TRBV7-8	.	CASSLADRYLAPSYEQYF	TGTGCCAGCAGCTTAGCGGACCGGTATCTTGCCCCTTCCTACGAGCAGTACTTC
TRBJ1-2	17	.	TRBV19	.	CASSRGWMAQDLYGYTF	TGTGCCAGTAGCCGGGGGTGGATGGCACAGGACCTCTATGGCTACACCTTC
TRBJ1-2	14	once	TRBV2	TRBD1	CASSRQGNSEGYTF	TGTGCCAGCAGCAGACAGGGGAATAGTGAGGGCTACACCTTC
TRBJ1-5	15	.	TRBV4-2	.	CASSQEPAGNQPQHF	TGTGCCAGCAGCCAAGAGCCGGCCGGTAATCAGCCCCAGCATTTT